Below, 16 T cell receptor beta chains from the same sample are listed, as sequenced in a study of T cell responses to AZD1222 COVID-19 vaccine. The protocol was immunoSEQ multiplex PCR, while the TCRdb copy is restricted to in-frame clones and leaves out a portion. The table includes around 180,000 clones, around 89% detected once. Sequenced here: peripheral blood, sampled 28 days after the second AZD1222 dose. The receptors derive from an adult who received the AZD1222 COVID-19 vaccine.

Turning to this clone: A clone one base away is much larger, so this may be a read error. The chain joins TRBV6-4 to TRBJ2-1; TRBD2 matches at 10 bases. CDR3 length equals 15 residues. V lost 3 bases, J lost 3 bases, and 2 bases stayed unmatched. Germline-derived CDR1 and CDR2 are MRHNA and SNTAGT. CDR3 region: CASSEGTSVYNEQFF. DNA for the CDR3: TGTGCCAGCAGTGAAGGGACTAGCGTCTACAATGAGCAGTTCTTC.

The rearrangement joins TRBV19 to TRBJ1-3, with D hard to call. Germline CDR1 LNHDA, CDR2 SQIVND (reference sequence). The CDR3 spans 14 residues. Deletions cut 7 bases from V and 0 bases from J, with 10 bases between. For the CDR3, the DNA is TGTGCCAGTAAGGTGGCGAGCTCTGGAAACACCATATATTTT. Encoded protein: CASKVASSGNTIYF. The entire variable domain, with the rest obtained from reference TRBV19 and TRBJ1-3, is as follows: DGGITQSPKYLFRKEGQNVTLSCEQNLNHDAMYWYRQDPGQGLRLIYYSQIVNDFQKGDIAEGYSVSREKKESFPLTVTSAQKNPTAFYLCASKVASSGNTIYFGEGSWLTVV.

The rearrangement links TRBV5-6 to TRBJ1-2; 7 nucleotides line up with TRBD1. Unmatched junction bases numbered 10, after V lost 3 bases and J lost 8 bases. CDR1 and CDR2 (germline): SGHDT, YYEEEE. The CDR3 length is 14 residues. CDR3 bases: TGTGCCAGCAGCTCCGGACAGCCCAGGGGGGGCTACACCTTC. This sequence encodes CASSSGQPRGGYTF. The full variable domain, its missing parts supplied by reference TRBV5-6 and TRBJ1-2, is DAGVTQSPTHLIKTRGQQVTLRCSPKSGHDTVSWYQQALGQGPQFIFQYYEEEERQRGNFPDRFSGHQFPNYSSELNVNALLLGDSALYLCASSSGQPRGGYTFGSGTRLTVV.

The V gene is TRBV18, the J gene TRBJ1-5; 7 nucleotides align to TRBD1. The J segment lost 3 bases and the V segment lost 3 bases, leaving 5 bases of the junction unmatched. CDR3 length equals 15 residues. CDR1 KGHSH and CDR2 LQKENI come from the germline V gene. CDR3 in DNA: TGTGCCAGCTCACCGACAGGGAAGTCCAATCAGCCCCAGCATTTT. This codes for CASSPTGKSNQPQHF.

The chain links TRBV5-4 to TRBJ2-7; D is ambiguous. V was pared by 4 bases and J by 6 bases, with 14 bases between. Germline V lookup: CDR1 SGHNT, CDR2 YYREEE (reference sequence). The CDR3 contains 13 residues. The DNA for the CDR3 is TGTGCCAGCAGCCTCGTGGGCCCTGGCGAGCAGTACTTC. Protein product: CASSLVGPGEQYF.

The J gene is TRBJ2-1, the V gene TRBV15; D gene unclear. Trimming left V 0 bases short and J 0 bases short, with 6 bases between. Germline loops: CDR1 LNHNV, CDR2 YYDKDF (reference sequence). The CDR3 length is 15 residues. Here the CDR3 DNA reads TGTGCCACCAGCAGAGATCGGGCCTCCTACAATGAGCAGTTCTTC. Its translation: CATSRDRASYNEQFF.

This rearrangement joins TRBV24-1 to TRBJ2-3; D not resolved. The CDR3 spans 13 residues. Germline V gene data show CDR1 as KGHDR and CDR2 as SFDVKD. Trimming stripped 0 bases from V and 3 bases from J, with 3 bases between. The DNA of the CDR3 is TGTGCCACCAGTGATTTGGCGACAGATACGCAGTATTTT. This codes for CATSDLATDTQYF.

This clone appeared once. This chain joins TRBV28 and TRBJ2-2, with D hard to call. Germline assignment: CDR1 MDHEN and CDR2 SYDVKM. The V gene lost 1 base and the J gene lost 5 bases, with 11 bases spanning the gap. The CDR3 is 15 amino acids. The CDR3 nucleotides are TGTGCCAGCAGTTTATCCCCGGATCAGACCGGGGAGCTGTTTTTT. This encodes CASSLSPDQTGELFF.

The gene calls are TRBV4-2 and TRBJ1-1; tentative D call: TRBD1 (5 bases). The CDR3 consists of 13 residues. Trimming took off 1 base at V and 3 bases at J, with 6 bases between the two ends. Germline CDR1 and CDR2: LGHNA and YNFKEQ. The CDR3 region has the DNA TGTGCCAGCAGCCAAGCCAGGGACACTGAAGCTTTCTTT. It is translated as CASSQARDTEAFF.

The J gene is TRBJ1-1, the V gene TRBV9; possible D gene TRBD1, 5 bases. V lost 3 bases and J lost 5, with 17 bases in between. The length of the CDR3 is 15 residues. Looked up from germline, CDR1 is SGDLS and CDR2 is YYNGEE. CDR3 nucleotide sequence: TGTGCCAGCAGCGCTCGCTCCGGGACGCCGACTGAAGCTTTCTTT. It is translated as CASSARSGTPTEAFF.

The rearrangement uses TRBV6-1 and TRBJ2-5, with D uncertain. V shed 0 bases and J shed 2 bases, with 4 bases lying between them. The CDR3 contains 13 residues. The V gene's germline CDR1 is MNHNS and CDR2 SASEGT. For the CDR3, the DNA is TGTGCCAGCAGTGAAGCCAGGCAAGAGACCCAGTACTTC. Translation: CASSEARQETQYF.

J is TRBJ1-2 and V is TRBV11-1, with D maybe TRBD1 (6 bases). This CDR3 has 14 residues. CDR1 is SGHAT and CDR2 is FQDESV in the germline V gene (reference sequence). Here the CDR3 reads CARRRGAINYGYTF. Written as DNA, the CDR3 is TGTGCTCGACGTCGGGGGGCAATAAACTATGGCTACACCTTC.

The chain carries TRBV7-9 and TRBJ2-7, with D possibly TRBD2 on 5 matching bases. V gave up 5 bases and J gave up 1 base, with 6 bases separating them. Germline CDR1 reads SEHNR; CDR2 reads FQNEAQ (reference sequence). This CDR3 has 12 residues. CDR3: CASSTGSYEQYF. The CDR3 DNA sequence: TGTGCCAGCAGCACGGGGTCCTACGAGCAGTACTTC.

The rearrangement joins TRBV27 to TRBJ2-2, with 10 bases identical to TRBD1. This CDR3 contains 14 residues. CDR1 MNHEY and CDR2 SMNVEV come from the germline V gene (reference sequence). Trimming took 8 bases from V and 4 from J; bases not matched to a gene: 4. Here the CDR3 reads CASQRTGGTGELFF. The CDR3, as DNA: TGTGCCAGCCAAAGGACAGGGGGCACCGGGGAGCTGTTTTTT.

CDR3 in DNA: TGTGCCAGCAGCCCGAGGGGGGCCACCGGGGAGCTGTTTTTT. Translating gives CASSPRGATGELFF. The chain employs TRBV5-4 and TRBJ2-2; the D gene could be TRBD1 or TRBD2 (6 bases each). This CDR3 comprises 14 residues. The germline gives CDR1 SGHNT, CDR2 YYREEE (reference sequence). V was trimmed by 4 bases and J by 4 bases, leaving 11 bases between them. Drawing the rest from reference TRBV5-4 and TRBJ2-2, the complete variable domain is ETGVTQSPTHLIKTRGQQVTLRCSSQSGHNTVSWYQQALGQGPQFIFQYYREEENGRGNFPPRFSGLQFPNYSSELNVNALELDDSALYLCASSPRGATGELFFGEGSRLTVL.

This clone was seen a handful of times. This rearrangement joins TRBV20-1 to TRBJ1-2; tentatively, D is TRBD1 (5 bases). Germline V gene lookup returns CDR1 DFQATT and CDR2 SNEGSKA (reference sequence). The CDR3 runs to 11 residues. CDR3 in amino acids: CAAQRGGGYTF. The CDR3 nucleotides read TGCGCGGCCCAGAGGGGTGGTGGCTACACCTTC.